What follows are 23 T cell receptor beta chains derived from one specimen sequenced in a study of post-analysis software for immune sequencing data. Tagging with unique molecular identifiers was a feature of the TCR beta cDNA libraries. One entry per CDR3 protein, called by TCRdb with MiXCR from the PCR reads. This table holds about 160,000 distinct CDR3 sequences, 35% to 40% found once. Sample: blood, taken after autologous hematopoietic stem cell transplantation. Receptor source: a girl aged 5-17 years with multiple sclerosis.

The genes are TRBV24-1 and TRBJ1-2; TRBD1 aligns across 9 bases. The junction had 2 bases not matched to a gene; V was cut back by 1 base and J by 6 bases. CDR1 and CDR2 from the germline V gene are KGHDR and SFDVKD. CDR3 size: 14 residues. CDR3 loop: CATSDFTGGNGYTF. The CDR3 DNA reads as TGTGCCACCAGTGATTTTACAGGGGGCAATGGCTACACCTTC.

This rearrangement joins TRBV7-2 to TRBJ2-7; 10 bases fit TRBD1. The J call may be incorrect, as the DNA end agrees better with TRBJ2-5. The CDR3 totals 14 residues. Germline lookup yields CDR1 SGHTA and CDR2 FQGNSA. The CDR3 loop reads CASSNPGQGKTQYF. The CDR3, as DNA: TGTGCCAGCAGCAATCCGGGACAGGGGAAGACCCAGTACTTC.

The chain uses TRBV7-9 and TRBJ2-1, with 7 bases that match TRBD2. The trim removed 10 bases at V and 9 bases at J, leaving 18 bases unmatched. The CDR3 totals 15 residues. Germline values: CDR1 SEHNR, CDR2 FQNEAQ (reference sequence). This CDR3 reads CATAPSGIRGGEQFF. The CDR3 nucleotides read TGTGCCACCGCCCCAAGCGGGATTCGAGGCGGTGAGCAGTTCTTC.

The CDR3 here is CASSERSTGYTF. Written as DNA, the CDR3 is TGTGCCAGCAGCGAACGGAGTACCGGCTACACCTTC. The J gene is TRBJ1-2, the V gene TRBV7-2, with no clear D. The ends were cut back, 5 bases at V and 8 bases at J, with 12 bases in the middle. CDR1 is SGHTA, CDR2 FQGNSA, per germline. The CDR3 contains 12 residues.

The CDR3 coding sequence is TGCAGTGCTAGGACTAGTGGGGGGGGCCTCTCCTACGAGCAGTACGTC. Residues: CSARTSGGGLSYEQYV. The V gene is TRBV20-1, the J gene TRBJ2-7; D is possibly TRBD2 (7 bases). The V gene's germline CDR1 is DFQATT and CDR2 SNEGSKA (reference sequence). V was clipped by 3 bases and J by 0 bases, with 18 bases between them. CDR3 length: 16 residues.

This chain links TRBV28 with TRBJ2-6; D is possibly TRBD1 or TRBD2 (7 bases each). CDR3 length: 15 amino acids. V lost 11 bases and J lost 0, with 14 bases in between. Germline V gene data show CDR1 as MDHEN and CDR2 as SYDVKM. CDR3 DNA sequence: TGTGCCGCAGGGGGGGAGCGCTCTGGGGCCAACGTCCTGACTTTC. This encodes CAAGGERSGANVLTF. Together with reference TRBV28 and TRBJ2-6, the CDR3 gives the full variable domain: DVKVTQSSRYLVKRTGEKVFLECVQDMDHENMFWYRQDPGLGLRLIYFSYDVKMKEKGDIPEGYSVSREKKERFSLILESASTNQTSMYLCAAGGERSGANVLTFGAGSRLTVL.

The chain couples TRBV20-1 to TRBJ2-3, with 10 bases lining up with TRBD2. The CDR3 loop spans 17 amino acids. Germline CDR1 is DFQATT and CDR2 is SNEGSKA (reference sequence). V was clipped by 2 bases and J by 7 bases; unmatched bases: 15. In nucleotides, the CDR3 is TGCAGTGCTAGAAAAAAAGAACTAGCGGGATTAATCCATACGCAGTATTTT. This encodes CSARKKELAGLIHTQYF.

This clonotype was seen repeatedly, ten times or more. CDR3 amino acids: CASSPPGGPDTQYF. The CDR3 nucleotides are TGTGCCAGCAGTCCCCCGGGGGGACCAGATACGCAGTATTTT. The chain links TRBV12-3 or TRBV12-4 to TRBJ2-3; the match to TRBD2 covers 7 bases. Trimming at V came to 5 bases and at J to 4 bases, leaving 6 bases not matched to a gene. The CDR3 has 14 residues.

This clonotype was seen repeatedly, ten times or more. This chain uses TRBV27 with TRBJ1-4; D might be TRBD1 (6 bases). Germline CDR1 MNHEY, CDR2 SMNVEV (reference sequence). V shed 8 bases and J shed 8 bases, with 12 bases lying between them. The CDR3 extends over 12 amino acids. CDR3 sequence (DNA): TGTGCCAGCGCGGGGGCTGGCGAAAAACTGTTTTTT. Translated, it gives CASAGAGEKLFF. Combining the CDR3 with reference TRBV27 and TRBJ1-4 gives the whole variable domain EAQVTQNPRYLITVTGKKLTVTCSQNMNHEYMSWYRQDPGLGLRQIYYSMNVEVTDKGDVPEGYKVSRKEKRNFPLILESPSPNQTSLYFCASAGAGEKLFFGSGTQLSVL.

This clonotype was seen a handful of times. The chain is built from TRBV29-1 and TRBJ1-4; D is undetermined. V lost 0 bases, J lost 8 bases, and 7 bases lay in between. Germline CDR1 and CDR2: SQVTM and ANQGSEA. The CDR3 consists of 12 residues. The CDR3 nucleotides read TGCAGCGTTGAAGAAAGCGGGGAAAAACTGTTTTTT. This codes for CSVEESGEKLFF.

The CDR3 sequence is CASSQRQGAIGTEAFF. CDR3 bases: TGTGCCAGCAGCCAAAGACAGGGGGCTATTGGGACTGAAGCTTTCTTT. This chain joins TRBV14 and TRBJ1-1; 10 nucleotides agree with TRBD1. The V and J ends lost 2 bases and 5 bases, in that order; junction bases with no gene match: 8. Germline CDR1 and CDR2: SGHDN and FVKESK. The CDR3 has 16 amino acids.

This clonotype came up a few times. V and J are TRBV6-1 and TRBJ1-6; D is perhaps TRBD1 (5 bases). Trimming removed 3 bases at V and 10 bases at J, with 13 bases between. Germline loops: CDR1 MNHNS, CDR2 SASEGT. The CDR3 covers 14 residues. The CDR3 DNA reads as TGTGCCAGCAGTGATAAGGGGAGCGGATCACCCCTCCACTTT. Protein product: CASSDKGSGSPLHF.

This clonotype showed up just a few times. V and J are TRBV7-2 and TRBJ2-3; 8 bases align to TRBD2. Germline-derived CDR1 and CDR2 are SGHTA and FQGNSA. V shed 3 bases and J 4 bases; nucleotides not matched to a gene: 6. CDR3 size: 15 residues. This chain's CDR3 is CASSFPSAGADTQYF. The CDR3 DNA reads TGTGCCAGCAGCTTCCCTTCAGCGGGAGCAGATACGCAGTATTTT.

The V call is TRBV7-9, the J call TRBJ2-1, with D uncertain. The CDR3 totals 10 residues. The V end lost 3 bases, the J end lost 9 bases, and 3 bases lay between the germline ends. From germline, CDR1 is SEHNR and CDR2 FQNEAQ (reference sequence). In DNA form, the CDR3 reads TGTGCCAGCAGCTTGGGTGAGCAGTTCTTC. This sequence encodes CASSLGEQFF.

The chain joins TRBV18 to TRBJ2-3; D is perhaps TRBD1 or TRBD2 (6 bases each). The CDR3 is 18 amino acids. Per the germline V gene, CDR1 is KGHSH and CDR2 is LQKENI. V lost 3 bases, J lost 0 bases, and 19 bases lay in between. The CDR3 sequence: CASSPELIGGLSTDTQYF. CDR3 sequence (DNA): TGTGCCAGCTCACCCGAGCTGATAGGGGGGCTGAGCACAGATACGCAGTATTTT. Variable domain in full (rest from reference TRBV18 and TRBJ2-3): NAGVMQNPRHLVRRRGQEARLRCSPMKGHSHVYWYRQLPEEGLKFMVYLQKENIIDESGMPKERFSAEFPKEGPSILRIQQVVRGDSAAYFCASSPELIGGLSTDTQYFGPGTRLTVL.

This chain joins TRBV20-1 and TRBJ2-5; D gene uncertain. Germline-derived CDR1 and CDR2 are DFQATT and SNEGSKA (reference sequence). This CDR3 has 12 amino acids. Trimming stripped 7 bases from V and 2 bases from J, with 11 bases between. CDR3: CSGKPAQETQYF. CDR3 in DNA: TGCAGTGGGAAACCAGCTCAAGAGACCCAGTACTTC.

The chain is built from TRBV3-1 and TRBJ1-2; 11 bases match TRBD1. This CDR3 region has 15 residues. Germline loops: CDR1 LGHDT, CDR2 YNNKEL (reference sequence). Trimming removed 4 bases from V and 4 bases from J; junction bases left unmatched: 5. CDR3: CASSPFGTGGYGYTF. DNA of the CDR3: TGTGCCAGCAGCCCTTTCGGGACAGGGGGCTATGGCTACACCTTC.

Ten or more counts support this clonotype. CDR3 residues: CSAPDGAGKLFF. As DNA, the CDR3 is TGCAGTGCCCCTGACGGAGCCGGTAAACTGTTTTTT. V usage is TRBV20-1 and J usage is TRBJ1-4; no clear D. CDR1 is DFQATT, CDR2 SNEGSKA, per germline (reference sequence). Trimming pared 6 bases from V and 11 bases from J, leaving 16 bases between. This CDR3 is 12 amino acids long.

The table lists this clonotype with a few counts. J is TRBJ2-3 and V is TRBV29-1; weak D call: TRBD1 (5 bases). Per germline, CDR1 SQVTM and CDR2 ANQGSEA. The CDR3 length is 13 residues. The V gene lost 5 bases and the J gene lost 2 bases, with 11 bases spanning the gap. The CDR3 loop is CSVTYGATDTQYF. CDR3 in DNA: TGCAGCGTTACTTATGGGGCCACAGATACGCAGTATTTT.

This chain joins TRBV20-1 and TRBJ2-5, with TRBD2 matching 11 bases. Germline assignment: CDR1 DFQATT and CDR2 SNEGSKA (reference sequence). J gave up 2 bases and V 3 bases, and 11 bases lay outside the gene matches. The CDR3 loop spans 17 amino acids. CDR3 sequence reads: CSASAPIAGGPQETQYF. The CDR3 bases are TGCAGTGCTAGCGCCCCGATAGCGGGAGGGCCGCAAGAGACCCAGTACTTC.

The chain joins TRBV20-1 to TRBJ2-3; the D gene could be TRBD1 or TRBD2 (6 bases each). Trimming shortened V by 6 bases and J by 3 bases, and 25 bases separated the two germline ends. The CDR3 totals 17 residues. Germline V lookup: CDR1 DFQATT, CDR2 SNEGSKA (reference sequence). The DNA of the CDR3 is TGCAGTGCCGCGCATGAAGTAGGGGGAGGTCGGACAGATACGCAGTATTTT. Protein: CSAAHEVGGGRTDTQYF.

The chain joins TRBV11-2 to TRBJ2-1, with unresolved D. V was shortened by 5 bases and J by 4 bases, with 24 bases between the two germline ends. Germline CDR1 SGHAT, CDR2 FQNNGV. This CDR3 region has 18 residues. In nucleotides, the CDR3 is TGTGCCAGCAGCCCCCTAAGCTTGGGGATAGCCAATTACAATGAGCAGTTCTTC. Translated: CASSPLSLGIANYNEQFF.

The chain couples TRBV14 to TRBJ2-7, with 8 positions matching TRBD2. The V segment lost 2 bases and the J segment 6 bases; nucleotides outside the gene matches: 9. CDR3 length equals 15 residues. Germline V lookup: CDR1 SGHDN, CDR2 FVKESK. CDR3 amino acids: CASSQRIAGGVEQYF. The DNA for the CDR3 is TGTGCCAGCAGCCAAAGAATCGCGGGAGGCGTCGAGCAGTACTTC. Supplemented by reference TRBV14 and TRBJ2-7, the full variable domain reads EAGVTQFPSHSVIEKGQTVTLRCDPISGHDNLYWYRRVMGKEIKFLLHFVKESKQDESGMPNNRFLAERTGGTYSTLKVQPAELEDSGVYFCASSQRIAGGVEQYFGPGTRLTVT.